The 26 T cell receptor beta chains reported below all come from one sample, sequenced in a study of identical twins. A single record per CDR3 protein comes from TCRdb applying MiXCR to the 5' RACE reads. The sample lists about 250,000 distinct CDR3 sequences; about 14% were seen once. Specimen: memory (CD45RO+) T cells sorted from blood. These receptors all come from a woman younger than 30 in good health.

The chain recombines TRBV12-3 or TRBV12-4 with TRBJ1-1; D gene uncertain. The CDR3 extends over 12 amino acids. V shed 5 bases and J shed 7 bases, with 11 bases lying between them. CDR3: CASSLFSVEAFF. CDR3 sequence (DNA): TGTGCCAGCAGTCTCTTTTCCGTTGAAGCTTTCTTT.

The sample holds a few counts of this clonotype. The genes are TRBV19 and TRBJ2-1; D gene uncertain. V lost 6 bases, J lost 9 bases, and 15 bases lay in between. The CDR3 is made up of 13 amino acids. CDR1 is LNHDA, CDR2 SQIVND, per germline (reference sequence). This chain's CDR3 is CASSYPDGGEQFF. The CDR3 bases are TGTGCCAGTAGCTACCCCGACGGCGGTGAGCAGTTCTTC.

V and J are TRBV12-3 or TRBV12-4 and TRBJ2-5, with a weak D call TRBD1 (6 bases). The CDR3 spans 13 residues. Trimming cost V 6 bases and J 5 bases, with 13 bases left between them. CDR3 loop: CASRFQGWETQYF. DNA for the CDR3: TGTGCCAGCAGGTTTCAGGGGTGGGAGACCCAGTACTTC.

This clonotype was seen a few times. V gene TRBV3-1 combines with J gene TRBJ2-7, with D perhaps matching TRBD1 (5 bases). The CDR3 sequence is 13 residues long. Germline V CDR1 and CDR2: LGHDT, YNNKEL (reference sequence). V dropped 1 base and J dropped 6 bases, with 10 bases sitting between them. In DNA form, the CDR3 reads TGTGCCAGCAGCCAAGTGCCAGGGTTCGAGCAGTACTTC. Amino acids: CASSQVPGFEQYF.

The J gene is TRBJ1-1, the V gene TRBV5-1; 8 bases are a match to TRBD1. The CDR3 length is 15 residues. CDR1 and CDR2 (germline): SGHRS, YFSETQ. V shed 4 bases, J shed 5 bases, and the junction held 10 bases outside the gene matches. DNA for the CDR3: TGCGCCAGCAGCCCGGGACAGGCAAGTGAGACTGAAGCTTTCTTT. Residues: CASSPGQASETEAFF.

DNA of the CDR3: TGTGCCAGCAGCCATACCGGGACTATCCTCAGAGATACGCAGTATTTT. Protein sequence: CASSHTGTILRDTQYF. The V call is TRBV3-1, the J call TRBJ2-3, with TRBD2 matching over 7 bases. Trimming removed 3 bases from V and 5 bases from J; junction bases left unmatched: 11. This CDR3 region has 16 residues. The V gene's germline CDR1 is LGHDT and CDR2 YNNKEL (reference sequence).

This clonotype was detected a few times. This chain uses TRBV9 with TRBJ2-6; D could derive from TRBD1 or TRBD2 (5 bases each). Germline CDR1 and CDR2: SGDLS and YYNGEE. The CDR3 totals 15 residues. The V and J ends lost 1 base and 4 bases respectively, with 9 bases between them. The CDR3 DNA reads TGTGCCAGCAGCGTATCCGGGGCAGGGGCCAACGTCCTGACTTTC. It is translated as CASSVSGAGANVLTF.

The gene calls are TRBV5-1 and TRBJ1-1; TRBD1 matches at 8 bases. The CDR3 contains 14 residues. Germline trimming cut 3 bases from V and 9 bases from J; bases unmatched to any gene: 10. Germline CDR1 reads SGHRS; CDR2 reads YFSETQ. The CDR3 region is CASSSPPGQGQAFF. In DNA form, the CDR3 reads TGCGCCAGCAGCTCACCCCCCGGACAGGGCCAAGCTTTCTTT.

This clonotype was counted ten times or more. The chain employs TRBV7-2 and TRBJ2-7; no definite D call. Trimming removed 2 bases from V and 2 bases from J, with 10 bases in between. The CDR3 is made up of 14 amino acids. CDR1 SGHTA and CDR2 FQGNSA come from the germline V gene. The CDR3, as DNA: TGTGCCAGCAGCTTACATGGGATCCCCTACGAGCAGTACTTC. Translated, it gives CASSLHGIPYEQYF.

In this sample, this clonotype turned up a few times. V gene TRBV5-6 combines with J gene TRBJ2-1; the D is unclear. The V end lost 7 bases, the J end lost 0 bases, and 14 bases lay between the germline ends. CDR3 length equals 15 residues. Germline lookup yields CDR1 SGHDT and CDR2 YYEEEE. The CDR3 loop is CASSGVGSSYNEQFF. CDR3 DNA sequence: TGTGCCAGCTCTGGAGTGGGAAGCTCCTACAATGAGCAGTTCTTC.

This clonotype was seen only a few times. This sequence joins TRBV5-1 and TRBJ2-1, with TRBD1 identical over 10 bases. J gave up 3 bases and V 4 bases, and 4 bases lay outside the gene matches. CDR1 is SGHRS, CDR2 YFSETQ, per germline. The CDR3 is made up of 15 amino acids. The CDR3 loop is CASSQGQGFYNEQFF. In DNA, the CDR3 is TGCGCCAGCAGCCAGGGACAGGGGTTCTACAATGAGCAGTTCTTC. The full variable domain, rest sourced from reference TRBV5-1 and TRBJ2-1, is KAGVTQTPRYLIKTRGQQVTLSCSPISGHRSVSWYQQTPGQGLQFLFEYFSETQRNKGNFPGRFSGRQFSNSRSEMNVSTLELGDSALYLCASSQGQGFYNEQFFGPGTRLTVL.

The chain combines TRBV5-5 with TRBJ2-1; D gene ambiguous. This CDR3 contains 15 residues. Germline loops: CDR1 SGHKS, CDR2 YYEKEE (reference sequence). The germline V and J ends were trimmed by 0 bases and 5 bases, with 12 bases remaining between them. CDR3 residues: CASSLGTRANNEQFF. The CDR3 nucleotides are TGTGCCAGCAGCTTGGGAACGCGAGCGAACAATGAGCAGTTCTTC.

This clonotype was counted only a few times. V is TRBV19 and J is TRBJ1-1, with D possibly matching TRBD1 (5 bases). The CDR3 contains 11 residues. The V gene lost 7 bases and the J gene lost 8 bases, with 11 bases spanning the gap. CDR1 is LNHDA, CDR2 SQIVND, per germline (reference sequence). For the CDR3, the DNA is TGTGCCAGTATGGGGCAGGAGGAAGCTTTCTTT. This encodes CASMGQEEAFF.

The chain uses TRBV20-1 and TRBJ2-1; D may be TRBD2 (7 bases). Germline CDR1 is DFQATT and CDR2 is SNEGSKA (reference sequence). CDR3 size: 15 residues. The V gene lost 0 bases and the J gene lost 4 bases, with 13 bases spanning the gap. The CDR3 is CSARDLGGHYNEQFF. The CDR3 coding sequence is TGCAGTGCTAGAGATCTGGGGGGGCATTACAATGAGCAGTTCTTC.

This clonotype was recorded a few times. The CDR3 DNA reads as TGTGCCAGCTCACCAGGGGACAGGGCTGTCGCGGGAGGCTACACCTTC. Encoded protein: CASSPGDRAVAGGYTF. V and J are TRBV18 and TRBJ1-2, with 9 bases aligning to TRBD1. The CDR3 consists of 16 residues. Germline loops: CDR1 KGHSH, CDR2 LQKENI. The V segment lost 2 bases and the J segment 8 bases; nucleotides outside the gene matches: 12. The full variable domain, with the rest looked up from reference TRBV18 and TRBJ1-2, is NAGVMQNPRHLVRRRGQEARLRCSPMKGHSHVYWYRQLPEEGLKFMVYLQKENIIDESGMPKERFSAEFPKEGPSILRIQQVVRGDSAAYFCASSPGDRAVAGGYTFGSGTRLTVV.

The gene calls are TRBV15 and TRBJ2-4; the match to TRBD2 covers 7 bases. CDR1 and CDR2 from the germline V gene are LNHNV and YYDKDF (reference sequence). The V gene end was trimmed by 2 bases and the J gene end by 16 bases; junction bases not matched to a gene: 11. CDR3 length: 13 residues. This CDR3 reads CATSRSVSGVAYF. CDR3 nucleotides: TGTGCCACCAGCAGATCAGTAAGCGGGGTAGCATACTTC.

The table lists this clonotype with many counts. The rearrangement uses TRBV3-1 and TRBJ1-1, with D possibly TRBD1 on 5 matching bases. Trimming took off 1 base at V and 10 bases at J, with 10 bases between the two ends. The CDR3 is made up of 12 amino acids. Per germline, CDR1 LGHDT and CDR2 YNNKEL (reference sequence). CDR3 amino acids: CASSQGGVGAFF. In nucleotides, the CDR3 is TGTGCCAGCAGCCAAGGAGGGGTGGGAGCTTTCTTT.

V usage is TRBV20-1 and J usage is TRBJ1-1, with D unresolved. CDR1 and CDR2 from the germline V gene are DFQATT and SNEGSKA (reference sequence). This CDR3 has 13 residues. The V and J ends lost 5 bases and 2 bases respectively, with 12 bases between them. CDR3 in DNA: TGCAGTGCTCCGGACCAATCAAACACTGAAGCTTTCTTT. Protein sequence: CSAPDQSNTEAFF.

This clonotype turned up a few times. This chain links TRBV27 with TRBJ2-5, with D perhaps assigned TRBD1 or TRBD2 (5 bases each). The CDR3 loop spans 14 amino acids. The germline V and J ends were trimmed by 2 bases and 4 bases, with 11 bases remaining between them. Germline V gives CDR1 MNHEY, CDR2 SMNVEV (reference sequence). CDR3 region: CASSLGAGRETQYF. The DNA of the CDR3 is TGTGCCAGCAGTTTAGGGGCAGGGAGAGAGACCCAGTACTTC.

This clonotype was counted a few times. This sequence joins TRBV5-1 and TRBJ2-7; D is undetermined. There are 14 residues in the CDR3. Trimming cost V 4 bases and J 3 bases, with 14 bases left between them. Germline CDR1 is SGHRS and CDR2 is YFSETQ. The CDR3 DNA reads as TGCGCCAGCAGCATCGAGCCAGGAAGCTACGAGCAGTACTTC. Protein product: CASSIEPGSYEQYF.

There are a few counts of this clonotype. CDR3 loop: CASSLAPSGGYEQYF. Here the CDR3 DNA reads TGTGCCAGCAGTTTAGCGCCTAGCGGGGGCTACGAGCAGTACTTC. The chain employs TRBV12-3 or TRBV12-4 and TRBJ2-7; TRBD2 agrees at 10 bases. The V and J ends lost 0 bases and 3 bases, in that order; junction bases with no gene match: 2. This CDR3 is built from 15 residues.

The V call is TRBV5-1, the J call TRBJ1-5, with unresolved D. The ends were cut back, 1 base at V and 5 bases at J, with 7 bases in the middle. CDR1 and CDR2 (germline): SGHRS, YFSETQ. This CDR3 has 13 amino acids. CDR3 sequence reads: CASSLMSDQPQHF. The CDR3 region has the DNA TGCGCCAGCAGCTTGATGTCAGATCAGCCCCAGCATTTT.

This chain connects TRBV7-2 to TRBJ2-7, with a tentative D call TRBD2 (5 bases). The CDR3 has 14 amino acids. Germline assignment: CDR1 SGHTA and CDR2 FQGNSA. V was shortened by 1 base and J by 8 bases, with 15 bases between the two germline ends. The CDR3 spells CASSLGSALVKQYF. The DNA for the CDR3 is TGTGCCAGCAGCTTAGGTAGCGCTCTCGTAAAGCAGTACTTC. The whole variable domain, filled in from reference TRBV7-2 and TRBJ2-7, reads GAGVSQSPSNKVTEKGKDVELRCDPISGHTALYWYRQSLGQGLEFLIYFQGNSAPDKSGLPSDRFSAERTGGSVSTLTIQRTQQEDSAVYLCASSLGSALVKQYFGPGTRLTVT.

This clonotype came up a few times. This rearrangement joins TRBV12-3 or TRBV12-4 to TRBJ1-2, with a weak D call TRBD1 (6 bases). The germline V and J ends were trimmed by 3 bases and 8 bases, with 13 bases remaining between them. The CDR3 runs to 13 residues. In nucleotides, the CDR3 is TGTGCCAGCAGTTTTGGGGGGCAAGGAGGCTACACCTTC. Protein sequence: CASSFGGQGGYTF.

The genes are TRBV20-1 and TRBJ2-1, with TRBD2 identical over 7 bases. CDR1 is DFQATT and CDR2 is SNEGSKA in the germline V gene (reference sequence). The CDR3 contains 16 residues. The trim removed 0 bases at V and 1 base at J, leaving 6 bases unmatched. For the CDR3, the DNA is TGCAGTGCTAGAGATCTCCCGGGGGGATCCTACAATGAGCAGTTCTTC. Translating it yields CSARDLPGGSYNEQFF.

The chain carries TRBV27 and TRBJ2-2; D is ambiguous. Germline lookup yields CDR1 MNHEY and CDR2 SMNVEV (reference sequence). V was trimmed by 4 bases and J by 3 bases, leaving 6 bases between them. CDR3 length: 13 residues. In DNA, the CDR3 is TGTGCCAGCAGTTATACAGACACCGGGGAGCTGTTTTTT. This codes for CASSYTDTGELFF.